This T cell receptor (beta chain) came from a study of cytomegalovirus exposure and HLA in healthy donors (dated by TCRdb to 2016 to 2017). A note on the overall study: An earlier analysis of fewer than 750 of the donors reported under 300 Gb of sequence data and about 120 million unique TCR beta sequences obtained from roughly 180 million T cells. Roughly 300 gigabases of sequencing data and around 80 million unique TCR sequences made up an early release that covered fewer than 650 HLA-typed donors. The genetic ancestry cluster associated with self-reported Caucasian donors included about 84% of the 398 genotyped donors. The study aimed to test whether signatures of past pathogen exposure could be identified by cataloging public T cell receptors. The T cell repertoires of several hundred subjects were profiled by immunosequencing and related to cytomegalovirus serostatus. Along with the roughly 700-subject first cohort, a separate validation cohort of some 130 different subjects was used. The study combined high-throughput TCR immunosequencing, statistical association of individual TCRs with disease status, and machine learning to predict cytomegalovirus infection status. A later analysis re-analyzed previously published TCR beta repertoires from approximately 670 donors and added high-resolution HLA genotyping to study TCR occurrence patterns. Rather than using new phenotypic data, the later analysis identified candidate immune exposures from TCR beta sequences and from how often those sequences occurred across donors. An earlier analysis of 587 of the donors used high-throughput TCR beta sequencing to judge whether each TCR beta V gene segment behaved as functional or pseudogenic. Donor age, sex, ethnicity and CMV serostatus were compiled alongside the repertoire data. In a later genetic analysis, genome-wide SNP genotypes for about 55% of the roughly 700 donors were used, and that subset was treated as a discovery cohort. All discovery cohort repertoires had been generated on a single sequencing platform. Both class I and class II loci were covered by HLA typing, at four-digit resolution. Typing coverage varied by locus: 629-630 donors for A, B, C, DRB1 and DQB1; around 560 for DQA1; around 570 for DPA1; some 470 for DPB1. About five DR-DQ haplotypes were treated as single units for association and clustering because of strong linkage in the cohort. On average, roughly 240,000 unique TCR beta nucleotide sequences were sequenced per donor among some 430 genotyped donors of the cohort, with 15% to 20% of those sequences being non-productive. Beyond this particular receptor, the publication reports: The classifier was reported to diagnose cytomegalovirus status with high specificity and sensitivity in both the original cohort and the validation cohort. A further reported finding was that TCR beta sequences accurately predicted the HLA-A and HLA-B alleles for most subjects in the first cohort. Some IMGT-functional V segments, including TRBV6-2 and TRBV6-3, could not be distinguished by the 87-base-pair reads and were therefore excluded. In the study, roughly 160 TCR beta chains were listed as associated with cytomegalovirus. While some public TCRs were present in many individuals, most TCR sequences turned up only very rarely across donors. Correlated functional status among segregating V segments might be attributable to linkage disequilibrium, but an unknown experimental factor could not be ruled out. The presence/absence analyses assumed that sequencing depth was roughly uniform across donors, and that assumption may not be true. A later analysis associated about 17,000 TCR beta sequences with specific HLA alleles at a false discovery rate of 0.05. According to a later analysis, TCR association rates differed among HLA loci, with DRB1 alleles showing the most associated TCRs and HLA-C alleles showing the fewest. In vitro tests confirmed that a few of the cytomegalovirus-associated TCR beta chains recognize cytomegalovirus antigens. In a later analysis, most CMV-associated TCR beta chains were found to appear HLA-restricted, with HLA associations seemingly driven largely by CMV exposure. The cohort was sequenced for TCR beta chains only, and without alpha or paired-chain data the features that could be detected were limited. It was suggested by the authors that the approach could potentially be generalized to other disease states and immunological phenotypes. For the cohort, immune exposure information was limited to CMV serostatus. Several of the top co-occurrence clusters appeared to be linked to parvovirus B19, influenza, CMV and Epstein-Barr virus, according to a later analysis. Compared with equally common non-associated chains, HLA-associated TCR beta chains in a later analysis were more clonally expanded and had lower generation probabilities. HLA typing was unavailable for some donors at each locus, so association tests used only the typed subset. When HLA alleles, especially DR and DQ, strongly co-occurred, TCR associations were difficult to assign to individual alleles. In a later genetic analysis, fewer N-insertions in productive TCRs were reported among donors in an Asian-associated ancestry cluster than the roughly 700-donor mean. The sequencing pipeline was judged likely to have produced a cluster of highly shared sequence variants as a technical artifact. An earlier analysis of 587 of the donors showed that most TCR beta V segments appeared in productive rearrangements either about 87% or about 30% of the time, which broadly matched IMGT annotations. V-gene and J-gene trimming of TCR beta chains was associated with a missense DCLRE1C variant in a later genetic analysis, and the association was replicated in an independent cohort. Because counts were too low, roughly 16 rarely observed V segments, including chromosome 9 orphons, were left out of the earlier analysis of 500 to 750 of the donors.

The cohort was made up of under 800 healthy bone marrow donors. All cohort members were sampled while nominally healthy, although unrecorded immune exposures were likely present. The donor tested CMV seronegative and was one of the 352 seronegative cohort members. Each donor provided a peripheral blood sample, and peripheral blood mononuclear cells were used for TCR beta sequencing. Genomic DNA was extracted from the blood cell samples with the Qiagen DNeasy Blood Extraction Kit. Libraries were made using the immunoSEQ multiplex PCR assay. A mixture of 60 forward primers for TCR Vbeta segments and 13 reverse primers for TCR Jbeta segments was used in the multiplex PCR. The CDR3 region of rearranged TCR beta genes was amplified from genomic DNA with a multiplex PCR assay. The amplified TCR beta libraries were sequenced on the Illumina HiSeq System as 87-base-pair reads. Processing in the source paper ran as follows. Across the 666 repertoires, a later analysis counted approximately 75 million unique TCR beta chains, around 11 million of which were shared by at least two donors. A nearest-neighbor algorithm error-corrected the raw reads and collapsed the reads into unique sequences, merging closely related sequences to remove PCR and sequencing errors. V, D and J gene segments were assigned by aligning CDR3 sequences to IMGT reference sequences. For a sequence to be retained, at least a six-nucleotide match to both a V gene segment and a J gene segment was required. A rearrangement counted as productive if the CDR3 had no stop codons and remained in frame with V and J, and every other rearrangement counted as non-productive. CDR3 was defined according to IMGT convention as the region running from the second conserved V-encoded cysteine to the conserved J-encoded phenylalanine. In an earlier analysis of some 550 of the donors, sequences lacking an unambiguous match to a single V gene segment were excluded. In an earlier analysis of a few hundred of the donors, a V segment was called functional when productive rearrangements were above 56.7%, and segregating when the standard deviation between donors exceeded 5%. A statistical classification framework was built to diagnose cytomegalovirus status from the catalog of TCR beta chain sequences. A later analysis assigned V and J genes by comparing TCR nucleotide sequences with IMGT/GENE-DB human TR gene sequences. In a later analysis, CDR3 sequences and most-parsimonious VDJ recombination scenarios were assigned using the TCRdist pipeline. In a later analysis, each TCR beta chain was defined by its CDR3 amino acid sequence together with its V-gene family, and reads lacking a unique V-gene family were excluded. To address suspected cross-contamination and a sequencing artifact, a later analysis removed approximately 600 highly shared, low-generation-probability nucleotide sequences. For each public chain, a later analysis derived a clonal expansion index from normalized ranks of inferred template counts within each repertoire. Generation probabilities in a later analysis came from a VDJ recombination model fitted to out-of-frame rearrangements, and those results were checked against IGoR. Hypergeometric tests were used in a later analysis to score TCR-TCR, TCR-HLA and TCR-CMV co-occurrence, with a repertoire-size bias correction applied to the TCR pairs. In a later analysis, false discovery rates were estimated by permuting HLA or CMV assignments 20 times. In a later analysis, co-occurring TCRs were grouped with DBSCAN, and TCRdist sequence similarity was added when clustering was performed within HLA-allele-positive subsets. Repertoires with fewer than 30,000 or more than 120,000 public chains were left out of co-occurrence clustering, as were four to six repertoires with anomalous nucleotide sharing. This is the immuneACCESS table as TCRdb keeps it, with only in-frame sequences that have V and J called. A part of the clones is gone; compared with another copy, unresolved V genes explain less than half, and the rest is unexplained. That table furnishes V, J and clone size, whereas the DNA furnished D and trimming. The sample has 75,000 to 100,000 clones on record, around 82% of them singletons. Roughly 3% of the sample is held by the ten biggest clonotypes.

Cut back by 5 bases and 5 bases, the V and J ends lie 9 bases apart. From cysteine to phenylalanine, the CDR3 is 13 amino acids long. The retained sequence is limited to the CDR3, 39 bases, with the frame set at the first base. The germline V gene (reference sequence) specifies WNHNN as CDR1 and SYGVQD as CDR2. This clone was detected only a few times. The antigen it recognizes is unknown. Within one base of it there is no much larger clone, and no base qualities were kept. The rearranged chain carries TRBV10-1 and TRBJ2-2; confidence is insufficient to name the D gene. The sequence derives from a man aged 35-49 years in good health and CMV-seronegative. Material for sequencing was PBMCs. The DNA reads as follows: TGCGCCAGCAGTCAACACCCTACCGGGGAGCTGTTTTTT. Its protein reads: CASSQHPTGELFF.